Presented here are 30 T cell receptor beta chains from one specimen sequenced in a study of brain T cells in children with intractable seizures. Sequencing used immunoSEQ multiplex PCR; TCRdb keeps in-frame clones, though not all of them. The profile shows around 340,000 clones, 85% to 95% of them singletons. The time point is: blood from clinic visit 5 months post-surgery; TSC patient then seizure free. Sequenced here: peripheral blood, sampled more than 4 months after surgery. Receptors originate from a boy under two years old with tuberous sclerosis and intractable seizures.

The chain couples TRBV10-3 to TRBJ2-3, with TRBD2 matching 9 bases. V trimming: 3 bases; J trimming: 3 bases; junction bases outside the gene matches: 4. The CDR3 consists of 15 residues. Germline CDR1 and CDR2: ENHRY and SYGVKD. Here the CDR3 reads CAISDLAGVTDTQYF. The CDR3 DNA is TGTGCCATCAGTGACTTAGCGGGAGTAACAGATACGCAGTATTTT.

The rearrangement links TRBV12-3 or TRBV12-4 to TRBJ1-2, with D hard to call. Trimming removed 3 bases from V and 5 bases from J, with 10 bases in between. This CDR3 has 13 amino acids. The CDR3 DNA reads as TGTGCCAGCAGTTTGAACAGACTATATGGCTACACCTTC. Residues: CASSLNRLYGYTF.

This CDR3 reads CASSSPWANEQFF. The CDR3 coding sequence is TGTGCCAGCAGCTCCCCCTGGGCCAATGAGCAGTTCTTC. This sequence joins TRBV11-3 and TRBJ2-1, with no clear D. CDR1 and CDR2 (germline): SGHNT, YENEEA. This CDR3 is built from 13 residues. V shed 4 bases and J shed 6 bases, with 10 bases lying between them.

This chain connects TRBV20-1 to TRBJ2-7, with D unresolved. The length of the CDR3 is 11 residues. V lost 6 bases and J 1 base, leaving 7 bases between the germline ends. The germline CDR1 and CDR2 sequences are DFQATT and SNEGSKA (reference sequence). The CDR3 nucleotides are TGCAGTGCCGAACCTTCCTACGAGCAGTACTTC. Translating gives CSAEPSYEQYF.

The V gene is TRBV25-1, the J gene TRBJ2-1; D not resolved. Germline CDR1 is MGHDK and CDR2 is SYGVNS. V lost 3 bases to trimming and J lost 12 bases, with 12 bases between them. The CDR3 is 12 residues long. CDR3 protein: CASSEGLWRQFF. CDR3 nucleotides: TGTGCCAGCAGTGAGGGTTTATGGCGGCAGTTCTTC.

This chain links TRBV2 with TRBJ2-1, with 8 bases lining up with TRBD1. V lost 2 bases, J lost 0 bases, and 9 bases stayed unmatched. CDR1 and CDR2 from the germline V gene are SNHLY and FYNNEI. This CDR3 has 18 residues. As DNA, the CDR3 is TGTGCCAGCAGTGAAATGGCAGGGGGCGCGGGCTCCTACAATGAGCAGTTCTTC. Translating it yields CASSEMAGGAGSYNEQFF.

J is TRBJ1-5 and V is TRBV7-2; a possible D gene is TRBD1 (5 bases). V dropped 5 bases and J dropped 1 base, with 15 bases sitting between them. This CDR3 has 16 residues. The germline gives CDR1 SGHTA, CDR2 FQGNSA. The CDR3 protein is CASSPIHGASNQPQHF. Written as DNA, the CDR3 is TGTGCCAGCAGCCCAATCCACGGGGCGAGCAATCAGCCCCAGCATTTT.

The rearrangement uses TRBV3-1 (or the pseudogene TRBV3-2) and TRBJ2-7; D not certain. This CDR3 has 11 amino acids. Between the trimmed V and J ends, which lost 10 bases and 4 bases, there was a span of 11 bases. Germline CDR1 and CDR2: LGHDT and YNNKEL (reference sequence). The CDR3 loop is CATGDGYEQYF. The CDR3, as DNA: TGTGCCACCGGCGACGGTTACGAGCAGTACTTC.

This chain connects TRBV3-1 (or the pseudogene TRBV3-2) to TRBJ1-2; D is unresolved. V was cut by 4 bases and J by 7 bases, with 13 bases left in between. The CDR3 is made up of 13 amino acids. Looked up from germline, CDR1 is LGHDT and CDR2 is YNNKEL (reference sequence). CDR3 in amino acids: CASSPLSGVGYTF. The CDR3 DNA is TGTGCCAGCAGCCCCTTGTCCGGGGTTGGCTACACCTTC.

V usage is TRBV6-5 and J usage is TRBJ1-4, with D possibly matching TRBD1 (5 bases). CDR1 MNHEY and CDR2 SVGAGI come from the germline V gene. There are 14 residues in the CDR3. The V gene lost 5 bases and the J gene lost 4 bases, with 11 bases spanning the gap. In DNA form, the CDR3 reads TGTGCCAGCAGTCACCGACAGTATAATGAAAAACTGTTTTTT. Translating it yields CASSHRQYNEKLFF.

This rearrangement joins TRBV2 to TRBJ2-5; no clear D. This CDR3 comprises 14 residues. Germline lookup yields CDR1 SNHLY and CDR2 FYNNEI. V lost 9 bases, J lost 1 base, and 15 bases lay in between. The CDR3 protein is CASPRDNGQETQYF. The CDR3 region has the DNA TGTGCCAGTCCGAGAGATAACGGCCAAGAGACCCAGTACTTC.

The gene calls are TRBV24-1 and TRBJ1-5; perhaps TRBD1 as D (5 bases). Trimming stripped 2 bases from V and 11 bases from J, with 9 bases between. The germline V gene has CDR1 KGHDR and CDR2 SFDVKD. The CDR3 consists of 12 residues. CDR3 residues: CATSDWGPTQHF. CDR3 sequence (DNA): TGTGCCACCAGTGATTGGGGACCTACCCAGCATTTT.

The V call is TRBV24-1, the J call TRBJ2-3; 14 bases map to TRBD2. There are 15 residues in the CDR3. J gave up 6 bases and V 4 bases, and 2 bases lay outside the gene matches. In germline, CDR1 is KGHDR, CDR2 SFDVKD. CDR3 amino acids: CATSDRTSGRDTQYF. Written as DNA, the CDR3 is TGTGCCACCAGTGACCGGACTAGCGGGAGGGATACGCAGTATTTT.

The rearrangement uses TRBV19 and TRBJ1-3; 7 bases align to TRBD1. V trimming: 5 bases; J trimming: 0 bases; junction bases outside the gene matches: 10. Germline V gene sequence: CDR1 LNHDA, CDR2 SQIVND (reference sequence). The CDR3 is made up of 17 amino acids. The CDR3 sequence is CASSWAGTASSGNTIYF. CDR3 DNA sequence: TGTGCCAGTAGTTGGGCCGGGACAGCGAGCTCTGGAAACACCATATATTTT.

V and J are TRBV12-3 or TRBV12-4 and TRBJ1-3; no definite D call. V lost 1 base and J 8 bases, leaving 9 bases between the germline ends. The CDR3 spans 13 residues. The CDR3 is CASSLGGADTIYF. The CDR3 region has the DNA TGTGCCAGCAGTTTAGGGGGAGCGGACACCATATATTTT.

The V and J genes are TRBV28 and TRBJ2-7, with D maybe TRBD1 (6 bases). There are 15 residues in the CDR3. The germline CDR1 and CDR2 sequences are MDHEN and SYDVKM. The V end was cut by 6 bases, the J end by 3 bases, with 18 bases between. CDR3 residues: CASSRHGQKDYEQYF. CDR3 DNA sequence: TGTGCCAGCAGCCGCCACGGACAGAAAGACTACGAGCAGTACTTC. Looking up the rest from reference TRBV28 and TRBJ2-7 gives the full variable domain: DVKVTQSSRYLVKRTGEKVFLECVQDMDHENMFWYRQDPGLGLRLIYFSYDVKMKEKGDIPEGYSVSREKKERFSLILESASTNQTSMYLCASSRHGQKDYEQYFGPGTRLTVT.

The chain is built from TRBV14 and TRBJ2-7; 7 positions match TRBD1. Germline CDR1 and CDR2: SGHDN and FVKESK. V trimming: 6 bases; J trimming: 1 base; junction bases outside the gene matches: 9. The CDR3 is made up of 15 amino acids. CDR3 sequence: CASREFRDRSYEQYF. DNA for the CDR3: TGTGCCAGCAGGGAATTCCGGGACAGATCCTACGAGCAGTACTTC.

The J gene is TRBJ1-5, the V gene TRBV27; D perhaps matches TRBD1 (5 bases). Trimming pared 5 bases from V and 3 bases from J, leaving 14 bases between. The germline V gene has CDR1 MNHEY and CDR2 SMNVEV (reference sequence). The CDR3 is 15 residues long. This chain's CDR3 is CASSTGQTDNQPQHF. Here the CDR3 DNA reads TGTGCCAGCAGTACTGGCCAGACAGACAATCAGCCCCAGCATTTT.

The V and J genes are TRBV3-1 (or the pseudogene TRBV3-2) and TRBJ1-4; no definite D call. CDR1 is LGHDT and CDR2 is YNNKEL in the germline V gene (reference sequence). This CDR3 has 15 amino acids. V gave up 0 bases and J gave up 11 bases, with 16 bases separating them. The CDR3 DNA is TGTGCCAGCAGCCAAGAGGGCATAGGGTTGCGGAAACTGTTTTTT. Its protein is CASSQEGIGLRKLFF.

CDR3 nucleotide sequence: TGCGCCAGCAGCTCCCAGACAGGGAAGGCCGAGCAGTACTTC. This codes for CASSSQTGKAEQYF. V usage is TRBV5-1 and J usage is TRBJ2-7; 7 nucleotides match TRBD1. J lost 6 bases, V lost 3 bases, and 9 bases had no gene match. The CDR3 is 14 amino acids. Germline-derived CDR1 and CDR2 are SGHRS and YFSETQ.

The sample holds one count of this clone. The DNA for the CDR3 is TGTGCCAGCAGTTTCAGGGGGGGCCACCACGAGCAGTACTTC. Protein product: CASSFRGGHHEQYF. This chain joins TRBV27 and TRBJ2-7; D possibly matches TRBD1 or TRBD2 (7 bases each). The CDR3 contains 14 residues. Deletions cut 3 bases from V and 5 bases from J, with 14 bases between. CDR1 MNHEY and CDR2 SMNVEV come from the germline V gene (reference sequence).

The chain joins TRBV29-1 to TRBJ2-1, with D perhaps matching TRBD2 (5 bases). The CDR3 sequence is 12 residues long. Germline-derived CDR1 and CDR2 are SQVTM and ANQGSEA. Trimming pared 3 bases from V and 6 bases from J, leaving 9 bases between. The CDR3 protein is CSVDSRGNEQFF. The CDR3 bases are TGCAGCGTTGATTCCCGGGGCAATGAGCAGTTCTTC.

This chain connects TRBV28 to TRBJ2-7, with a possible D match to TRBD2 (6 bases). Germline V gene sequence: CDR1 MDHEN, CDR2 SYDVKM. The V end lost 10 bases, the J end lost 6 bases, and 19 bases lay between the germline ends. The CDR3 runs 13 residues. The CDR3 bases are TGTGCCACCTCGACTGGGGGGTGGTTCGAGCAGTACTTC. Translated, it gives CATSTGGWFEQYF. The full variable domain, with the rest looked up from reference TRBV28 and TRBJ2-7, is DVKVTQSSRYLVKRTGEKVFLECVQDMDHENMFWYRQDPGLGLRLIYFSYDVKMKEKGDIPEGYSVSREKKERFSLILESASTNQTSMYLCATSTGGWFEQYFGPGTRLTVT.

The sample holds a few counts of this clone. The rearrangement joins TRBV6-5 to TRBJ1-4; no clear D. This CDR3 contains 12 residues. Trimming stripped 10 bases from V and 1 base from J, with 7 bases between. CDR1 is MNHEY, CDR2 SVGAGI, per germline. The CDR3 nucleotides read TGTGCCACGCATCTAACTAATGAAAAACTGTTTTTT. It translates to CATHLTNEKLFF.

This chain joins TRBV11-2 and TRBJ2-3; TRBD1 matches at 7 bases. The CDR3 contains 13 residues. V shed 4 bases and J 3 bases; nucleotides not matched to a gene: 1. CDR1 and CDR2 (germline): SGHAT, FQNNGV. The CDR3 region is CASSSQGTDTQYF. The DNA of the CDR3 is TGTGCCAGCAGCTCACAGGGGACAGATACGCAGTATTTT.

This chain connects TRBV4-1 to TRBJ1-5; no clear D gene. Per germline, CDR1 MGHRA and CDR2 YSYEKL. V shed 2 bases and J shed 2 bases, with 10 bases lying between them. The CDR3 is 15 amino acids. The CDR3 region is CASSQYASGNQPQHF. The CDR3 DNA is TGCGCCAGCAGCCAATACGCTTCTGGCAATCAGCCCCAGCATTTT.

This chain links TRBV7-9 with TRBJ2-5; D call uncertain. Trimming took off 2 bases at V and 3 bases at J, with 13 bases between the two ends. This CDR3 has 15 residues. Germline lookup yields CDR1 SEHNR and CDR2 FQNEAQ (reference sequence). CDR3: CASSLRPMAKETQYF. The CDR3 DNA sequence: TGTGCCAGCAGCTTAAGACCAATGGCCAAAGAGACCCAGTACTTC.

This chain connects TRBV6-5 to TRBJ2-7, with D perhaps TRBD2 (6 bases). The germline V gene encodes CDR1 MNHEY and CDR2 SVGAGI. V lost 7 bases and J lost 3, with 19 bases in between. CDR3 length equals 15 residues. The CDR3: CASTGHDARGYEQYF. The CDR3, as DNA: TGTGCCAGCACAGGCCACGACGCGCGGGGCTACGAGCAGTACTTC.

This chain joins TRBV6-5 and TRBJ1-2; a possible D gene is TRBD1 (6 bases). This CDR3 is 12 amino acids long. Trimming removed 6 bases at V and 6 bases at J, with 11 bases between. Looked up from germline, CDR1 is MNHEY and CDR2 is SVGAGI. The CDR3 DNA follows: TGTGCCAGCAGACACCGACAGGATGGCTACACCTTC. Protein product: CASRHRQDGYTF.

The genes are TRBV27 and TRBJ2-4, with D possibly being TRBD2 (5 bases). V was pared by 2 bases and J by 3 bases, with 11 bases between. There are 15 residues in the CDR3. Germline V gene lookup returns CDR1 MNHEY and CDR2 SMNVEV (reference sequence). The CDR3 sequence is CASSLRETGKNIQYF. CDR3 bases: TGTGCCAGCAGTTTAAGGGAGACTGGCAAAAACATTCAGTACTTC.